One and the same sample provided the 29 T cell receptor beta chains below, sequenced in a study of Ad26.COV2.S vaccination and SARS-CoV-2 variants. Treatment noted: 15 to 20 received Ad26.COV2.S at low or high dose, single or two shots; about 5 received placebo; per-sample allocation not given. Vaccine and placebo recipients were sampled on day 63 after the first injection. Here immunoSEQ multiplex PCR was the method, and the copy in TCRdb shows in-frame clones only, minus some. There are around 450,000 clones in the sample; approximately 89% occur only once, and 2.5% to 3% lies in the top ten. The sequencing used peripheral blood, collected in a trial of Ad26.COV2.S vaccine versus placebo. The receptor source for this set is a person aged 18-65 years who received the Ad26.COV2.S COVID-19 vaccine or a placebo.

The gene calls are TRBV29-1 and TRBJ2-1; no firm D call. V shed 3 bases and J shed 10 bases, with 10 bases lying between them. The germline V gene encodes CDR1 SQVTM and CDR2 ANQGSEA. This CDR3 spans 11 amino acids. The CDR3 is CSVDGRVEQFF. Written as DNA, the CDR3 is TGCAGCGTTGACGGTCGGGTAGAGCAGTTCTTC.

The chain joins TRBV18 to TRBJ2-5, with D uncertain. This CDR3 comprises 11 residues. Deletions cut 6 bases from V and 0 bases from J, with 2 bases between. Germline lookup yields CDR1 KGHSH and CDR2 LQKENI. CDR3 amino acids: CASSDQETQYF. The CDR3 region has the DNA TGTGCCAGCTCCGACCAAGAGACCCAGTACTTC.

The chain employs TRBV5-1 and TRBJ1-2; weak D call: TRBD1 (5 bases). The CDR3 is made up of 15 amino acids. Germline V gene lookup returns CDR1 SGHRS and CDR2 YFSETQ. Trimming took off 0 bases at V and 7 bases at J, with 16 bases between the two ends. DNA of the CDR3: TGCGCCAGCAGCTTGGCAGGGCACAGGACTATTGGCTACACCTTC. It yields the protein CASSLAGHRTIGYTF.

V and J are TRBV4-1 and TRBJ1-5, with a weak D call TRBD1 (5 bases). CDR3 length equals 16 residues. Trimming took off 1 base at V and 4 bases at J, with 14 bases between the two ends. The germline gives CDR1 MGHRA, CDR2 YSYEKL. Here the CDR3 reads CASSQAPGLLNQPQHF. The CDR3 DNA reads TGCGCCAGCAGCCAAGCTCCGGGACTCCTAAATCAGCCCCAGCATTTT.

V and J are TRBV7-6 and TRBJ2-7; 14 nucleotides match TRBD2. Per the germline V gene, CDR1 is SGHVS and CDR2 is FNYEAQ. V gave up 5 bases and J gave up 6 bases; unmatched junction bases: 12. The CDR3 is made up of 17 amino acids. CDR3 in amino acids: CASSRGTSGSLIREQYF. Here the CDR3 DNA reads TGTGCCAGCAGCCGGGGGACTAGCGGGAGCTTAATACGCGAGCAGTACTTC.

The CDR3 coding sequence is TGTGCCAGCAGTGTTAGGAGCGGGGGGGCCAACGAGCAGTACTTC. This sequence encodes CASSVRSGGANEQYF. The genes are TRBV2 and TRBJ2-7; 10 positions agree with TRBD2. Germline-derived CDR1 and CDR2 are SNHLY and FYNNEI. CDR3 size: 15 residues. V dropped 4 bases and J dropped 5; count of bases not matched to a gene: 8.

This sequence joins TRBV5-1 and TRBJ1-1, with D maybe TRBD1 (5 bases). Trimming left V 0 bases short and J 2 bases short, with 11 bases between. The CDR3 is 15 amino acids. CDR1 is SGHRS, CDR2 YFSETQ, per germline. CDR3 bases: TGCGCCAGCAGCTTGGGTTTGGGGGAAAACACTGAAGCTTTCTTT. Translated: CASSLGLGENTEAFF.

The V gene is TRBV7-2, the J gene TRBJ1-2; a weak D match, TRBD1 (6 bases). Deletions cut 0 bases from V and 8 bases from J, with 16 bases between. The CDR3 spans 15 residues. Germline V gene lookup returns CDR1 SGHTA and CDR2 FQGNSA. The CDR3 bases are TGTGCCAGCAGCTTAGCGATTGGGGGCGCTTACGGCTACACCTTC. It encodes CASSLAIGGAYGYTF.

The gene calls are TRBV5-1 and TRBJ2-5; 14 nucleotides agree with TRBD2. V was pared by 0 bases and J by 7 bases, with 8 bases of the junction left unmatched. Germline CDR1 and CDR2: SGHRS and YFSETQ. CDR3 length equals 17 residues. CDR3: CASSLGLAGGPERTQYF. CDR3 coding DNA: TGCGCCAGCAGCTTGGGACTAGCGGGGGGGCCCGAGAGGACCCAGTACTTC. The full variable domain, in which reference TRBV5-1 and TRBJ2-5 provide the parts outside the CDR3, is KAGVTQTPRYLIKTRGQQVTLSCSPISGHRSVSWYQQTPGQGLQFLFEYFSETQRNKGNFPGRFSGRQFSNSRSEMNVSTLELGDSALYLCASSLGLAGGPERTQYFGPGTRLLVL.

V gene TRBV7-2 combines with J gene TRBJ1-4, with 7 nucleotides matching TRBD1. V was pared by 5 bases and J by 11 bases, with 8 bases of the junction left unmatched. The V gene's germline CDR1 is SGHTA and CDR2 FQGNSA. The CDR3 is 13 amino acids. The CDR3 region is CASSGEGQRKLFF. CDR3 bases: TGTGCCAGCAGCGGGGAGGGACAGAGGAAACTGTTTTTT.

The chain employs TRBV4-3 and TRBJ2-3; D unclear. The germline CDR1 and CDR2 sequences are LGHNA and YSLEER. Between the trimmed V and J ends, which lost 0 bases and 5 bases, there was a span of 6 bases. There are 13 residues in the CDR3. The chain's CDR3 is CASSQEWGDTQYF. The CDR3, as DNA: TGCGCCAGCAGCCAAGAGTGGGGAGATACGCAGTATTTT.

V and J are TRBV20-1 and TRBJ1-6; D gene ambiguous. The CDR3 runs to 16 residues. V lost 3 bases and J lost 4, with 16 bases in between. Germline CDR1 DFQATT, CDR2 SNEGSKA (reference sequence). The CDR3 reads CSASLLGISYNSPLHF. As DNA, the CDR3 is TGCAGTGCTAGTCTGCTGGGGATAAGTTATAATTCACCCCTCCACTTT.

Comments on this clone: The sample contains more than one DNA sequence encoding this CDR3. The rearrangement uses TRBV30 and TRBJ1-5; D ambiguous. This CDR3 contains 13 residues. The V gene's germline CDR1 is GTSNPN and CDR2 SVGIG (reference sequence). With 0 bases removed from V and 1 base from J, the gap between germline ends came to 4 bases. The CDR3 is CAWSVRSNQPQHF. CDR3 nucleotide sequence: TGTGCCTGGAGTGTCCGAAGCAATCAGCCCCAGCATTTT.

The V call is TRBV7-3, the J call TRBJ2-6; unclear D gene. The CDR3 is 16 amino acids. In germline, CDR1 is SGHTA, CDR2 FQGTGA. Trimming cost V 2 bases and J 0 bases, with 8 bases left between them. The CDR3 here is CASSLFRSSGANVLTF. Written as DNA, the CDR3 is TGTGCCAGCAGCTTATTTCGCAGCTCTGGGGCCAACGTCCTGACTTTC.

The gene calls are TRBV19 and TRBJ1-5, with a possible D match to TRBD1 (5 bases). The CDR3 totals 16 residues. Between the trimmed V and J ends, which lost 4 bases and 4 bases, there was a span of 17 bases. Per the germline V gene, CDR1 is LNHDA and CDR2 is SQIVND (reference sequence). The CDR3 nucleotides read TGTGCCAGTAGTACCCAAAAGGGGCGGTTGAATCAGCCCCAGCATTTT. Protein: CASSTQKGRLNQPQHF.

The rearrangement joins TRBV6-4 to TRBJ2-5; D is possibly TRBD2 (6 bases). The CDR3 is 13 amino acids. Trimming took off 3 bases at V and 6 bases at J, with 11 bases between the two ends. The V gene's germline CDR1 is MRHNA and CDR2 SNTAGT. Here the CDR3 reads CASSETSGKTQYF. In DNA, the CDR3 is TGTGCCAGCAGTGAGACTAGTGGAAAGACCCAGTACTTC.

This chain uses TRBV19 with TRBJ2-1; possible D gene TRBD2, 5 bases. This CDR3 spans 16 amino acids. Trimming removed 5 bases from V and 0 bases from J, with 14 bases in between. From germline, CDR1 is LNHDA and CDR2 SQIVND (reference sequence). This CDR3 reads CASSPRVGGSYNEQFF. CDR3 sequence (DNA): TGTGCCAGTAGTCCGCGGGTAGGAGGCTCCTACAATGAGCAGTTCTTC.

The V gene is TRBV5-1, the J gene TRBJ1-5, with 9 positions matching TRBD1. With V trimmed by 4 bases and J by 6 bases, 5 bases remained unmatched. CDR3 length: 14 amino acids. Germline assignment: CDR1 SGHRS and CDR2 YFSETQ. CDR3 sequence: CASSPGQGGQPQHF. CDR3 in DNA: TGCGCCAGCAGCCCGGGACAGGGTGGTCAGCCCCAGCATTTT.

The chain joins TRBV5-1 to TRBJ1-4; maybe TRBD1 (5 bases). With 4 bases removed from V and 4 bases from J, the gap between germline ends came to 17 bases. The CDR3 is 16 residues long. Looked up from germline, CDR1 is SGHRS and CDR2 is YFSETQ. Here the CDR3 reads CASSGRQGHGNEKLFF. CDR3 coding DNA: TGCGCCAGCAGCGGCAGGCAGGGTCACGGTAATGAAAAACTGTTTTTT.

The chain combines TRBV29-1 with TRBJ1-2; no clear D gene. The V and J ends lost 4 bases and 6 bases respectively, with 9 bases between them. The germline V gene has CDR1 SQVTM and CDR2 ANQGSEA. There are 11 residues in the CDR3. The DNA for the CDR3 is TGCAGCGTTGTAGAAGGAGATGGCTACACCTTC. Its protein product is CSVVEGDGYTF.

This chain uses TRBV9 with TRBJ2-3; 10 nucleotides line up with TRBD2. J lost 3 bases, V lost 0 bases, and 4 bases had no gene match. Per the germline V gene, CDR1 is SGDLS and CDR2 is YYNGEE. The CDR3 is made up of 16 amino acids. The CDR3 nucleotides are TGTGCCAGCAGCGTAGAGTCACTAGCGGGGACAGATACGCAGTATTTT. This encodes CASSVESLAGTDTQYF. The full variable domain, in which reference TRBV9 and TRBJ2-3 provide the parts outside the CDR3, is DSGVTQTPKHLITATGQRVTLRCSPRSGDLSVYWYQQSLDQGLQFLIQYYNGEERAKGNILERFSAQQFPDLHSELNLSSLELGDSALYFCASSVESLAGTDTQYFGPGTRLTVL.

The chain recombines TRBV6-2 or TRBV6-3 with TRBJ1-5; no definite D call. The germline gives CDR1 MNHEY, CDR2 SVGEGT. This CDR3 is built from 15 residues. Deletions cut 5 bases from V and 7 bases from J, with 18 bases between. CDR3 protein: CASSTPSRVGQPQHF. The CDR3 DNA is TGTGCCAGCAGTACGCCCTCTAGGGTGGGGCAGCCCCAGCATTTT.

V and J are TRBV4-1 and TRBJ2-7; 9 positions agree with TRBD1. Germline values: CDR1 MGHRA, CDR2 YSYEKL. The J segment lost 2 bases and the V segment lost 4 bases, leaving 3 bases of the junction unmatched. The CDR3 contains 14 residues. This CDR3 is CASSLGTGTYEQYF. The CDR3 region has the DNA TGCGCCAGCAGCCTCGGGACAGGGACCTACGAGCAGTACTTC.

The CDR3 DNA sequence: TGTGCTAGTGGTTTCCCTGGGTGGATCACTGAAGCTTTCTTT. As protein: CASGFPGWITEAFF. The rearrangement joins TRBV12-5 to TRBJ1-1; D is uncertain. The CDR3 covers 14 residues. Germline-derived CDR1 and CDR2 are LGHNT and FRNRAP. V was cut by 3 bases and J by 4 bases, with 12 bases left in between.

This CDR3 reads CASSSGHKRGNQPQHF. CDR3 DNA sequence: TGTGCCAGTAGTAGCGGACACAAACGGGGCAATCAGCCCCAGCATTTT. The chain couples TRBV19 to TRBJ1-5; D might be TRBD1 (5 bases). The CDR3 is 16 residues long. Looked up from germline, CDR1 is LNHDA and CDR2 is SQIVND (reference sequence). Trimming left V 4 bases short and J 2 bases short, with 15 bases between.

The chain is built from TRBV20-1 and TRBJ2-2; tentatively, D is TRBD1 (6 bases). V lost 3 bases and J lost 3, with 11 bases in between. Germline CDR1 DFQATT, CDR2 SNEGSKA (reference sequence). This CDR3 has 14 amino acids. Here the CDR3 reads CSASHRVYTGELFF. The DNA for the CDR3 is TGCAGTGCTAGTCACAGGGTTTACACCGGGGAGCTGTTTTTT.

The V and J genes are TRBV18 and TRBJ1-2; D is undetermined. The CDR3 has 15 residues. Looked up from germline, CDR1 is KGHSH and CDR2 is LQKENI. V was pared by 2 bases and J by 3 bases, with 13 bases between. The CDR3: CASSPSTPIDYGYTF. The CDR3 DNA reads TGTGCCAGCTCACCATCGACTCCTATTGACTATGGCTACACCTTC. Full variable domain (rest looked up from reference TRBV18 and TRBJ1-2): NAGVMQNPRHLVRRRGQEARLRCSPMKGHSHVYWYRQLPEEGLKFMVYLQKENIIDESGMPKERFSAEFPKEGPSILRIQQVVRGDSAAYFCASSPSTPIDYGYTFGSGTRLTVV.

This clone has a handful of counts. The chain joins TRBV12-3 or TRBV12-4 to TRBJ1-2, with TRBD1 as a possible D gene (5 bases). This CDR3 spans 13 amino acids. V was shortened by 7 bases and J by 8 bases, with 17 bases between the two germline ends. CDR3 nucleotide sequence: TGTGCCAGCACCCCCGCGGGGGGGAGGGGCTACACCTTC. Protein: CASTPAGGRGYTF.

The rearrangement links TRBV28 to TRBJ1-2; 8 bases match TRBD1. This CDR3 is 16 amino acids long. CDR1 is MDHEN and CDR2 is SYDVKM in the germline V gene. The J segment lost 5 bases and the V segment lost 2 bases, leaving 10 bases of the junction unmatched. The CDR3, as DNA: TGTGCCAGCAGTTTAATAGGGCAGGGGGCTCGTTATGGCTACACCTTC. As protein: CASSLIGQGARYGYTF.